Below are 18 T cell receptor beta chains sequenced from a single sample in a study of cytomegalovirus exposure and HLA in healthy donors. Researchers ran the PCR with 60 Vbeta and 13 Jbeta primers. Using immunoSEQ multiplex PCR, the repertoire was profiled, and TCRdb retains in-frame clones only, with some absent. The sample holds 150,000 to 200,000 clones; more than 70% are singletons and the top ten take under 1.5%. The material sequenced was PBMCs. Receptors originate from a girl aged 10 to 17 in good health and CMV-seropositive.

This chain uses TRBV30 with TRBJ2-1; TRBD2 agrees at 16 bases. Looked up from germline, CDR1 is GTSNPN and CDR2 is SVGIG (reference sequence). CDR3 length: 20 amino acids. V lost 1 base to trimming and J lost 0 bases; unmatched junction nucleotides: 9. CDR3 in DNA: TGTGCCTGGAGTGCCTCGGGACTAGCGGGAGGGTTGAGCTCCTACAATGAGCAGTTCTTC. Translated, it gives CAWSASGLAGGLSSYNEQFF.

This clone was detected only a few times. The V and J genes are TRBV4-2 and TRBJ2-2; 7 bases agree with TRBD2. The germline gives CDR1 LGHNA, CDR2 YNFKEQ. With V trimmed by 0 bases and J by 4 bases, 14 bases remained unmatched. This CDR3 spans 19 amino acids. This CDR3 is CASSQDALALSGATGELFF. CDR3 DNA: TGTGCCAGCAGCCAAGATGCACTAGCGCTCAGCGGGGCCACCGGGGAGCTGTTTTTT.

In regard to this clone: The same CDR3 also results from other DNA sequences found in this sample. The chain has TRBV10-2 and TRBJ2-3; D possibly corresponds to TRBD2 (6 bases). The CDR3 runs 14 residues. Germline CDR1 reads WSHSY; CDR2 reads SAAADI. The V gene lost 3 bases and the J gene lost 0 bases, with 7 bases spanning the gap. Here the CDR3 DNA reads TGCGCCAGCAGTGACGGGGGAAGCACAGATACGCAGTATTTT. As protein: CASSDGGSTDTQYF.

This clone has more than one count but fewer than ten. The CDR3 region has the DNA TGTGCCATCAGTGCGAGGAACACTGAAGCTTTCTTT. It yields the protein CAISARNTEAFF. The V gene is TRBV10-3, the J gene TRBJ1-1; D uncertain. V was clipped by 4 bases and J by 1 base, with 4 bases between them. Germline V gives CDR1 ENHRY, CDR2 SYGVKD. CDR3 length equals 12 residues.

The rearrangement joins TRBV9 to TRBJ2-3; TRBD2 is a possible D gene (5 bases). V was cut by 3 bases and J by 2 bases, with 10 bases left in between. The CDR3 runs 14 residues. CDR1 and CDR2 from the germline V gene are SGDLS and YYNGEE. The CDR3 coding sequence is TGTGCCAGCAGCGCCGAGGGCCTCACAGATACGCAGTATTTT. This codes for CASSAEGLTDTQYF.

Concerning this clone itself: The sample holds other DNA sequences that translate to the same CDR3. J is TRBJ2-3 and V is TRBV5-1, with D possibly being TRBD2 (5 bases). Germline CDR1 SGHRS, CDR2 YFSETQ. This CDR3 is built from 14 residues. V was shortened by 4 bases and J by 1 base, with 10 bases between the two germline ends. The CDR3 is CASSGGAGTDTQYF. The CDR3 nucleotides are TGCGCCAGCAGCGGCGGAGCGGGCACAGATACGCAGTATTTT.

The rearrangement links TRBV19 to TRBJ2-1; D perhaps matches TRBD2 (6 bases). The CDR3 runs to 15 residues. The germline gives CDR1 LNHDA, CDR2 SQIVND (reference sequence). Trimming shortened V by 3 bases and J by 0 bases, and 9 bases separated the two germline ends. CDR3 sequence (DNA): TGTGCCAGTAGTATGCGGACTATCTCCTACAATGAGCAGTTCTTC. It translates to CASSMRTISYNEQFF.

The chain couples TRBV27 to TRBJ2-7; TRBD1 aligns across 8 bases. This CDR3 comprises 15 residues. Unmatched junction bases numbered 8, after V lost 3 bases and J lost 4 bases. Germline loops: CDR1 MNHEY, CDR2 SMNVEV (reference sequence). CDR3 sequence reads: CASSFTAGGLYEQYF. The CDR3 nucleotides read TGTGCCAGCAGTTTTACCGCAGGGGGCTTATACGAGCAGTACTTC.

The chain uses TRBV6-5 and TRBJ1-1; a possible D gene is TRBD1 (5 bases). V was pared by 7 bases and J by 8 bases, with 20 bases between. The CDR3 spans 14 residues. Per germline, CDR1 MNHEY and CDR2 SVGAGI. The CDR3 DNA reads as TGTGCCAGCAACGAAGGGGTGGGGGGACGGGAAGCTTTCTTT. As protein: CASNEGVGGREAFF.

CDR3 sequence reads: CASSLNGLAVSNYNEQFF. CDR3 coding DNA: TGTGCCAGTAGTCTCAACGGACTAGCGGTATCTAACTACAATGAGCAGTTCTTC. The gene calls are TRBV19 and TRBJ2-1; 10 nucleotides align to TRBD2. Trimming removed 5 bases from V and 3 bases from J; junction bases left unmatched: 13. CDR1 LNHDA and CDR2 SQIVND come from the germline V gene (reference sequence). This CDR3 comprises 18 residues.

The chain has TRBV5-1 and TRBJ2-1; 9 bases are a match to TRBD2. Losses at the gene ends were 4 bases for V and 6 bases for J; bases not matched to a gene: 5. The CDR3 loop spans 14 amino acids. From germline, CDR1 is SGHRS and CDR2 YFSETQ. CDR3 region: CASSDLAGSNEQFF. CDR3 nucleotide sequence: TGCGCCAGCAGCGACCTAGCGGGATCCAATGAGCAGTTCTTC.

CDR3 coding DNA: TGTGCCAGCAGTGAAGGGGCAGGGGTTGGCTACACCTTC. Translation gives CASSEGAGVGYTF. The chain has TRBV25-1 and TRBJ1-2, with D possibly being TRBD1 (6 bases). The length of the CDR3 is 13 residues. Trimming left V 2 bases short and J 7 bases short, with 11 bases between. Germline V gene data show CDR1 as MGHDK and CDR2 as SYGVNS.

This clone was counted a few times. CDR3 sequence (DNA): TGTGCCAGCAGGTACGGAAGGGGTCCTTACTACGAGCAGTACTTC. Its protein is CASRYGRGPYYEQYF. The chain couples TRBV6-5 to TRBJ2-7; D might be TRBD1 (5 bases). Germline V gene data show CDR1 as MNHEY and CDR2 as SVGAGI. The CDR3 runs to 15 residues. The V gene lost 6 bases and the J gene lost 3 bases, with 18 bases spanning the gap.

The chain recombines TRBV6-5 with TRBJ1-3; 7 bases map to TRBD1. Germline V gene sequence: CDR1 MNHEY, CDR2 SVGAGI. V lost 0 bases to trimming and J lost 1 base; unmatched junction nucleotides: 3. The CDR3 length is 16 residues. Written as DNA, the CDR3 is TGTGCCAGCAGTTACTCGATGGGACAGTCTGGAAACACCATATATTTT. Translating it yields CASSYSMGQSGNTIYF.

This chain joins TRBV19 and TRBJ2-6; 8 positions agree with TRBD1. Germline assignment: CDR1 LNHDA and CDR2 SQIVND (reference sequence). There are 17 residues in the CDR3. J lost 0 bases, V lost 5 bases, and 6 bases had no gene match. DNA for the CDR3: TGTGCCAGTAGTCTGGACAGGGTAAACTCTGGGGCCAACGTCCTGACTTTC. This sequence encodes CASSLDRVNSGANVLTF.

This chain uses TRBV19 with TRBJ2-7; TRBD2 matches 10 bases. The germline V gene has CDR1 LNHDA and CDR2 SQIVND (reference sequence). Trimming removed 3 bases from V and 1 base from J; junction bases left unmatched: 6. This CDR3 region has 16 residues. The DNA of the CDR3 is TGTGCCAGTAGTATCCGGCTAGCGGGAGTTTCCTACGAGCAGTACTTC. Amino acid sequence: CASSIRLAGVSYEQYF. The whole variable domain, filled in from reference TRBV19 and TRBJ2-7, reads DGGITQSPKYLFRKEGQNVTLSCEQNLNHDAMYWYRQDPGQGLRLIYYSQIVNDFQKGDIAEGYSVSREKKESFPLTVTSAQKNPTAFYLCASSIRLAGVSYEQYFGPGTRLTVT.

J is TRBJ1-2 and V is TRBV2; D is perhaps TRBD1 (5 bases). Per germline, CDR1 SNHLY and CDR2 FYNNEI. Trimming removed 2 bases from V and 8 bases from J, with 15 bases in between. The CDR3 is made up of 14 amino acids. CDR3: CASSERGGEGGYTF. The CDR3 DNA reads as TGTGCCAGCAGTGAAAGAGGAGGGGAGGGGGGCTACACCTTC.

The CDR3 is CASSFSGLAGWQYF. The CDR3 coding sequence is TGTGCCAGCAGCTTCAGTGGACTAGCGGGATGGCAGTACTTC. V usage is TRBV7-9 and J usage is TRBJ2-7, with 12 positions matching TRBD2. CDR3 size: 14 residues. V dropped 3 bases and J dropped 9; count of bases not matched to a gene: 6. Germline CDR1 is SEHNR and CDR2 is FQNEAQ (reference sequence).